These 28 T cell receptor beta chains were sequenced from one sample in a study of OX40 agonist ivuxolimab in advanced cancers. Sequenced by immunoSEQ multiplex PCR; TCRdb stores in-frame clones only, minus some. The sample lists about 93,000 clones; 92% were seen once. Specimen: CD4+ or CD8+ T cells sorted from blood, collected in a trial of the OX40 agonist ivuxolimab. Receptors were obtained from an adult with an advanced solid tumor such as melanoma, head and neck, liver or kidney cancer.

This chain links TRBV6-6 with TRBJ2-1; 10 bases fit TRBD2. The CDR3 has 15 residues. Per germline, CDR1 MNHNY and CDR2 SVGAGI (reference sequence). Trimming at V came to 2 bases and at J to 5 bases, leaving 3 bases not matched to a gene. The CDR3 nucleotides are TGTGCCAGCAGTTACCTGCTAGCGGGAGACAATGAGCAGTTCTTC. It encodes CASSYLLAGDNEQFF.

Written as DNA, the CDR3 is TGTGCCAGTAGAACCGGGACGGTCTATGGCTACACCTTC. This gives the protein CASRTGTVYGYTF. The chain carries TRBV19 and TRBJ1-2; D possibly corresponds to TRBD1 (5 bases). V was clipped by 6 bases and J by 4 bases, with 12 bases between them. CDR1 and CDR2 from the germline V gene are LNHDA and SQIVND (reference sequence). The CDR3 runs to 13 residues.

CDR3 nucleotide sequence: TGCGCCAGCAGCTTGGATACAGGGGTTGTCGGAAACACCATATATTTT. It encodes CASSLDTGVVGNTIYF. The rearrangement joins TRBV5-1 to TRBJ1-3, with 7 positions matching TRBD1. The germline gives CDR1 SGHRS, CDR2 YFSETQ. This CDR3 is 16 amino acids long. V was clipped by 0 bases and J by 4 bases; unmatched bases: 7. Together with reference TRBV5-1 and TRBJ1-3, the CDR3 gives the full variable domain: KAGVTQTPRYLIKTRGQQVTLSCSPISGHRSVSWYQQTPGQGLQFLFEYFSETQRNKGNFPGRFSGRQFSNSRSEMNVSTLELGDSALYLCASSLDTGVVGNTIYFGEGSWLTVV.

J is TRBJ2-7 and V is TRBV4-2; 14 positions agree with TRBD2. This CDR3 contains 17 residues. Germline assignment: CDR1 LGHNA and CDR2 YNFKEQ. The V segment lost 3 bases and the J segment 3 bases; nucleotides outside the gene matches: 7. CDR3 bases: TGTGCCAGCAGCCACCTCGGGACTAGCGGGAGTAGCTACGAGCAGTACTTC. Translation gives CASSHLGTSGSSYEQYF.

The CDR3 region is CASSFPLGVSPEAFF. The CDR3 DNA sequence: TGTGCCAGCAGTTTTCCCCTGGGGGTCTCGCCCGAAGCTTTCTTT. The chain combines TRBV25-1 with TRBJ1-1, with TRBD1 as a possible D gene (5 bases). Per the germline V gene, CDR1 is MGHDK and CDR2 is SYGVNS. V dropped 5 bases and J dropped 8 bases, with 21 bases sitting between them. This CDR3 spans 15 amino acids.

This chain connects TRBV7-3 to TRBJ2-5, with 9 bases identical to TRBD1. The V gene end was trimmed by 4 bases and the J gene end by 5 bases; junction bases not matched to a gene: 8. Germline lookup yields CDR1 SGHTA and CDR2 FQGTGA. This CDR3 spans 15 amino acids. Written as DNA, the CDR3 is TGTGCCAGCAGCTGGACCGGGACAGGGACGGAGACCCAGTACTTC. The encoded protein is CASSWTGTGTETQYF.

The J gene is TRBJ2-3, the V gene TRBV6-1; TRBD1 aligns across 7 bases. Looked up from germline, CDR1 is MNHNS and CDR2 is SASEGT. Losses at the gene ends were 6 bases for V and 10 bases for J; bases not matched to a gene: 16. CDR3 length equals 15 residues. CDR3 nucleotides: TGTGCCAGCAGAGCCGAGGGGGCCCTACACTCTCCGCAGTATTTT. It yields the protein CASRAEGALHSPQYF.

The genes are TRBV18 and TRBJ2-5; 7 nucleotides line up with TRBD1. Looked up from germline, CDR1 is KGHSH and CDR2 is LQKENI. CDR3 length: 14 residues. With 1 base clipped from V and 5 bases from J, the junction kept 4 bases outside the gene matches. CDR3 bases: TGTGCCAGCTCACCACAGGGGGCCGGGGAGACCCAGTACTTC. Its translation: CASSPQGAGETQYF.

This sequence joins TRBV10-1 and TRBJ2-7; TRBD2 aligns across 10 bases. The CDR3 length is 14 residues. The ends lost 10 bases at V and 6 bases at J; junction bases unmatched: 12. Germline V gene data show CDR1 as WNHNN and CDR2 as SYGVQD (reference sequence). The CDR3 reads CATSSGGANGEQYF. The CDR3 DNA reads TGCGCCACCTCAAGCGGGGGGGCCAACGGCGAGCAGTACTTC.

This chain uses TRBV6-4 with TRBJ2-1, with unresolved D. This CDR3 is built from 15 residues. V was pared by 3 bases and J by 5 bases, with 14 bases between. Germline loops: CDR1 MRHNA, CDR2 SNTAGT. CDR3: CASSDATAGHNEQFF. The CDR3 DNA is TGTGCCAGCAGTGATGCGACCGCTGGGCACAATGAGCAGTTCTTC.

The CDR3 DNA is TGCAGCGCCACGATCGACTCATCTAGCACAGATACGCAGTATTTT. Protein product: CSATIDSSSTDTQYF. This chain links TRBV29-1 with TRBJ2-3; no definite D call. There are 15 residues in the CDR3. V was trimmed by 7 bases and J by 0 bases, leaving 17 bases between them. Germline CDR1 and CDR2: SQVTM and ANQGSEA.

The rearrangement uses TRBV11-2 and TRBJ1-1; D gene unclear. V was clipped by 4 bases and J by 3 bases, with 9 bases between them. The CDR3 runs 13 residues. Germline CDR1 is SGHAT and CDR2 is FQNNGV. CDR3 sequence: CASSSMGDTEAFF. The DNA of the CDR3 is TGTGCCAGCAGCTCGATGGGCGACACTGAAGCTTTCTTT.

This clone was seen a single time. CDR3 in DNA: TGTGCCAGTAGCCCCCAGCGGAGCTCCTACAATGAGCAGTTCTTC. It codes for CASSPQRSSYNEQFF. This rearrangement joins TRBV19 to TRBJ2-1; a possible D gene is TRBD2 (5 bases). The CDR3 extends over 15 amino acids. Trimming removed 6 bases from V and 0 bases from J, with 12 bases in between. Germline loops: CDR1 LNHDA, CDR2 SQIVND (reference sequence).

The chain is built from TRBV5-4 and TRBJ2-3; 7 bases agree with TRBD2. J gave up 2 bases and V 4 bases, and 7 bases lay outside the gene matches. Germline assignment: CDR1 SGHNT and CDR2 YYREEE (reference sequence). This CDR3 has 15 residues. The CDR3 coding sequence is TGTGCCAGCAGCCCCGGGGGGTCTTACACAGATACGCAGTATTTT. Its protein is CASSPGGSYTDTQYF.

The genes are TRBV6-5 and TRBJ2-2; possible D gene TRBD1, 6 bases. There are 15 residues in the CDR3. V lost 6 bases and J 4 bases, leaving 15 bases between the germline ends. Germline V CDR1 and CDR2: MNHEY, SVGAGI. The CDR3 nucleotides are TGTGCCAGCAGCCGCCGCACAGGGCCCACCGGGGAGCTGTTTTTT. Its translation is CASSRRTGPTGELFF.

The CDR3 DNA reads TGTGCCAGCAGCTCTATCGGGGTCACCTACGAGCAGTACTTC. It encodes CASSSIGVTYEQYF. V is TRBV5-4 and J is TRBJ2-7; possibly TRBD2 for D (5 bases). The CDR3 length is 14 residues. V lost 3 bases, J lost 2 bases, and 12 bases lay in between. Germline loops: CDR1 SGHNT, CDR2 YYREEE (reference sequence).

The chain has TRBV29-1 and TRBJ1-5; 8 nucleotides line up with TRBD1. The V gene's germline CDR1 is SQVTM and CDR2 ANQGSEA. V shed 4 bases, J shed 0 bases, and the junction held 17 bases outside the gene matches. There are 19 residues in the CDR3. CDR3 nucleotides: TGCAGCGTTGCCGGGGGAGGGACAGGAATCTGGTATAGCAATCAGCCCCAGCATTTT. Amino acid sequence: CSVAGGGTGIWYSNQPQHF.

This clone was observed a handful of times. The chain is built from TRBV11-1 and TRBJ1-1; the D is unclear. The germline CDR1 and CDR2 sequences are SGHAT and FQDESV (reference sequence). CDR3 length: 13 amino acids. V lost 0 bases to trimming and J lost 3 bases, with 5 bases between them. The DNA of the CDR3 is TGTGCCAGCAGCTTAGCTAGGTACACTGAAGCTTTCTTT. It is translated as CASSLARYTEAFF.

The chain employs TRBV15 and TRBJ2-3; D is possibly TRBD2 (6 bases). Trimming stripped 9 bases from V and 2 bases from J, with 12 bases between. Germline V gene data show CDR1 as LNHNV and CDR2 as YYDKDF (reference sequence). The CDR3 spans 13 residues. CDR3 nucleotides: TGTGCCACGAAGGAGGGGTCCACAGATACGCAGTATTTT. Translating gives CATKEGSTDTQYF. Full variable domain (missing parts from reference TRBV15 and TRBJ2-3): DAMVIQNPRYQVTQFGKPVTLSCSQTLNHNVMYWYQQKSSQAPKLLFHYYDKDFNNEADTPDNFQSRRPNTSFCFLDIRSPGLGDTAMYLCATKEGSTDTQYFGPGTRLTVL.

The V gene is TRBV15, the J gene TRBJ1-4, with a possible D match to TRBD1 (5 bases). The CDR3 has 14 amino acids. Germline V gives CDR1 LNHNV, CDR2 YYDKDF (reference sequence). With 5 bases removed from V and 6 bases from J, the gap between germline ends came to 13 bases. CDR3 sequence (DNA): TGTGCCACCAGCCACCTCGGGGGGGATGAAAAACTGTTTTTT. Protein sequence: CATSHLGGDEKLFF.

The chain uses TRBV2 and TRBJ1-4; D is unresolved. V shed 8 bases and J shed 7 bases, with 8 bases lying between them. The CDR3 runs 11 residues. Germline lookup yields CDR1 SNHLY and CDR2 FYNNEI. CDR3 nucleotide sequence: TGTGCCAGCCGACGCTTTGAAAAACTGTTTTTT. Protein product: CASRRFEKLFF.

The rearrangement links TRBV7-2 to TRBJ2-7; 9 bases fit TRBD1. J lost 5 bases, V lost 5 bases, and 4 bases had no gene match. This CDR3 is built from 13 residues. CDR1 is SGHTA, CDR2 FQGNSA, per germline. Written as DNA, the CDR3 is TGTGCCAGCAGCCGGGACAGGGTCGACGAGCAGTACTTC. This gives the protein CASSRDRVDEQYF.

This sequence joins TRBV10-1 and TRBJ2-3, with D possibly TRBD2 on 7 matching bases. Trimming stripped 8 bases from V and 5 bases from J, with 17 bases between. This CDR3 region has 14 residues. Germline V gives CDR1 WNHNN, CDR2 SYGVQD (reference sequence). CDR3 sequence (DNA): TGCGCCAGCCAGGAGGGGGGGAGTAGAGATACGCAGTATTTT. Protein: CASQEGGSRDTQYF.

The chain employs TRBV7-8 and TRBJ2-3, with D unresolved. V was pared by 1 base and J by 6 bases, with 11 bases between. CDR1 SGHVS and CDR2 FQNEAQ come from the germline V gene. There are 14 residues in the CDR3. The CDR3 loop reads CASSLDPLIDTQYF. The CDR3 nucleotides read TGTGCCAGCAGCTTAGATCCATTGATCGATACGCAGTATTTT. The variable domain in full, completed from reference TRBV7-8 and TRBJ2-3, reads GAGVSQSPRYKVAKRGQDVALRCDPISGHVSLFWYQQALGQGPEFLTYFQNEAQLDKSGLPSDRFFAERPEGSVSTLKIQRTQQEDSAVYLCASSLDPLIDTQYFGPGTRLTVL.

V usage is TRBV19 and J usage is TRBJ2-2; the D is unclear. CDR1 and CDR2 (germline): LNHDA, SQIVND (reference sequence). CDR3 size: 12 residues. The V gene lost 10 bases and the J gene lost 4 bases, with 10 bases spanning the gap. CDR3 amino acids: CATRAVTGELFF. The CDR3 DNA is TGTGCCACTAGGGCGGTCACCGGGGAGCTGTTTTTT.

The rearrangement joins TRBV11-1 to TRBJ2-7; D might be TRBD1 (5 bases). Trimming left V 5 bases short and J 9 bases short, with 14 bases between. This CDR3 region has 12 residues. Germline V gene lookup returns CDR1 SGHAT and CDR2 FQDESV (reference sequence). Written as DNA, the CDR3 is TGTGCCAGCAGCCAGACAGCAACGCGGCAGTACTTC. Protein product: CASSQTATRQYF.

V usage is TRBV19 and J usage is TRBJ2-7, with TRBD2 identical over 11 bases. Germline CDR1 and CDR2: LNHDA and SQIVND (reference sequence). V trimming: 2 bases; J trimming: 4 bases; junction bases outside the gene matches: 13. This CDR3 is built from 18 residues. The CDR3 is CASSITGTLTSGIYEQYF. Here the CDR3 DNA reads TGTGCCAGTAGTATAACAGGTACTTTGACTAGCGGGATATACGAGCAGTACTTC. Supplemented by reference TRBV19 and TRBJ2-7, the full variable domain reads DGGITQSPKYLFRKEGQNVTLSCEQNLNHDAMYWYRQDPGQGLRLIYYSQIVNDFQKGDIAEGYSVSREKKESFPLTVTSAQKNPTAFYLCASSITGTLTSGIYEQYFGPGTRLTVT.

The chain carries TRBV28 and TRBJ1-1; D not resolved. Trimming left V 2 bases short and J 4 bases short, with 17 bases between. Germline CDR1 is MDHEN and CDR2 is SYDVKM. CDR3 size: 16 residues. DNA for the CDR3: TGTGCCAGCAGTTTAAAGGTGCAGTTATTTTCCACTGAAGCTTTCTTT. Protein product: CASSLKVQLFSTEAFF.